The rows below give T cell receptor beta chains drawn from one sample of a study of radiotherapy plus CTLA-4 blockade in lung cancer. Assay: immunoSEQ multiplex PCR; the TCRdb copy retains only in-frame clones and omits some. The sample shows about 57,000 clones, roughly 80% of them seen only once. The specimen comprised peripheral blood, sampled from a patient treated with radiotherapy plus ipilimumab. The receptors originated from a human donor with non-small cell lung cancer who had a complete response to radiotherapy plus ipilimumab. Each CDR3 is given without its conserved first and last residue. The order of the fields is V gene, CDR3 protein.

TRBV6-5 | ASSNRVLNYGYT
TRBV11-2 | ASSILNRVNTEAF
TRBV5-1 | ASSSERQDLSGYT
TRBV27 | ASSPDRGGWETQY
TRBV5-1 | ASSRSRDSSIGQY
TRBV7-2 | ASRTPGRDYYGYT
TRBV7-7 | ASSLGGAHQETQY
TRBV10-3 | AAQGSGNTIY
TRBV15 | ATKPGDSIHNEQF
TRBV5-8 | ASRGRGQVGYT
TRBV30 | AWRLIHRGEHLSPLH
TRBV6-5 | ASSYSGGQGHSEAF
TRBV7-7 | ASSFRQGNEQY
TRBV27 | ASRGGGEETQY
TRBV5-1 | ASSLDSLQETQY
TRBV10-3 | AISESAGSGRPQH
TRBV29-1 | SAIKAGAQETQY